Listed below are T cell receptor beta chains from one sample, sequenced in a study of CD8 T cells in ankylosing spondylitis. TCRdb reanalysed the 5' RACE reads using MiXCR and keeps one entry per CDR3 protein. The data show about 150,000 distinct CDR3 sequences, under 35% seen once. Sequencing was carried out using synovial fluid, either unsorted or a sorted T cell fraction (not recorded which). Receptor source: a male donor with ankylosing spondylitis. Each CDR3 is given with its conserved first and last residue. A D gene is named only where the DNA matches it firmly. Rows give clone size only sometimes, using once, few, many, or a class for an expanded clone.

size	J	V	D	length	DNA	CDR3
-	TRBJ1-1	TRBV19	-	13	TGTGCCAGTCAAGCGATTAGAGACACTGAAGCTTTCTTT	CASQAIRDTEAFF
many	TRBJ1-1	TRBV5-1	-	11	TGCGCCAGCAGCAGCGGACTTGAAGCTTTCTTT	CASSSGLEAFF
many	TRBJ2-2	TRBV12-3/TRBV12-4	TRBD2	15	TGTGCCAGCAGCCCCACCGGGGGGGTGACCGGGGAGCTGTTTTTT	CASSPTGGVTGELFF
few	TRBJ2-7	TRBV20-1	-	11	TGCAGTGCCCTCGACATCCGGGAGCAGTACTTC	CSALDIREQYF
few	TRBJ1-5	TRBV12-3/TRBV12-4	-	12	TGTGCCAGCGCCGGATTGGGGCAGCCCCAGCATTTT	CASAGLGQPQHF
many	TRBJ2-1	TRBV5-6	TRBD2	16	TGTGCCAGCAGCTTGTTAGCGGGAGTAGGGGACAATGAGCAGTTCTTC	CASSLLAGVGDNEQFF
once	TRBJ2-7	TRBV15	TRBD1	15	TGTGCCACCAGCGACCGGGACAGGGGTGTTTACGAGCAGTACTTC	CATSDRDRGVYEQYF
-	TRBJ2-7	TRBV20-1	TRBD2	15	TGCAGTGCTAGACTGGGGGGAGGGCCCCTGTTCGAGCAGTACTTC	CSARLGGGPLFEQYF
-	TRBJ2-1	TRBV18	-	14	TGTGCCAGCTCACAGGCGGGTATTAGTAATGAGCAGTTCTTC	CASSQAGISNEQFF
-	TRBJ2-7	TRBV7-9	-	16	TGTGCCAGCAGTTCCCACCCAGACAGCCGTCCCTACGAGCAGTACTTC	CASSSHPDSRPYEQYF
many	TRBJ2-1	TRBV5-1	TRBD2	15	TGCGCCAGCAGCTTGGCGGGGGGAGTCTACAATGAGCAGTTCTTC	CASSLAGGVYNEQFF
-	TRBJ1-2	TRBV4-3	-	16	TGCGCCAGCAGCCAAGATCAGGCAGGGTTTATCTATGGCTACACCTTC	CASSQDQAGFIYGYTF
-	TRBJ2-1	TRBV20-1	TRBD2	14	TGCAGTGCTCGGGGGACTAGCGAGAACAATGAGCAGTTCTTC	CSARGTSENNEQFF
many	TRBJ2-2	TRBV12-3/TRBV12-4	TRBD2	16	TGTGCCAGCAGGGCCCCGACTAGCGGGAGACCGGGGGAGCTGTTTTTT	CASRAPTSGRPGELFF
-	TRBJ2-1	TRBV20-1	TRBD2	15	TGCAGTGCTAGAGGACTAGCCGGACTTAACAATGAGCAGTTCTTC	CSARGLAGLNNEQFF
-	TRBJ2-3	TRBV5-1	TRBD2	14	TGCGCCAGCAGGGTAGCGGGGCTGATGGATACGCAGTATTTT	CASRVAGLMDTQYF
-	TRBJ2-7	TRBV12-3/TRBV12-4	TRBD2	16	TGTGCCAGCAGTTTATTAGCGGGCCCTCAAGCCTACGAGCAGTACTTC	CASSLLAGPQAYEQYF
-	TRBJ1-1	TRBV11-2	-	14	TGTGCCAGCAGCTTTACTACAGGGAGCACTGAAGCTTTCTTT	CASSFTTGSTEAFF
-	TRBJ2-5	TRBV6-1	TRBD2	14	TGTGCCAGCAAACCCGGGACTAGTATGGAGACCCAGTACTTC	CASKPGTSMETQYF
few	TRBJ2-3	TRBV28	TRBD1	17	TGTGCCAGCAGTCGGACAGGGATAGATGTGAGGACAGATACGCAGTATTTT	CASSRTGIDVRTDTQYF
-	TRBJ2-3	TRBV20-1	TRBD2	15	TGCAGTGCAACCCTCGGGGGGGCCGGCACAGATACGCAGTATTTT	CSATLGGAGTDTQYF
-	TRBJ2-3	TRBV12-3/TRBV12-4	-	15	TGTGCCAGCAGTTTAATGCGACTCAACACAGATACGCAGTATTTT	CASSLMRLNTDTQYF
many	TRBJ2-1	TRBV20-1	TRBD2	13	TGCAGTGGGTTGGGACTAGCAGGCAATGAGCAGTTCTTC	CSGLGLAGNEQFF
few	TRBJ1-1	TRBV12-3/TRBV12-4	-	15	TGTGCCAGCAGCGTCCCTCGGGACAAGGGCACTGAAGCTTTCTTT	CASSVPRDKGTEAFF
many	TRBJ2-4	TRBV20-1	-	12	TGCAGTGCTCGGGGTTCGGGAAACATTCAGTACTTC	CSARGSGNIQYF
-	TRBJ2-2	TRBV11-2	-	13	TGTGCCAGCAGCCGGGGACTCACCGGGGAGCTGTTTTTT	CASSRGLTGELFF
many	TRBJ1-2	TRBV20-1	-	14	TGCAGTGCTAATCGACTGGTAGCTAACTATGGCTACACCTTC	CSANRLVANYGYTF
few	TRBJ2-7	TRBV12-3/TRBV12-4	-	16	TGTGCCAGCAGTTTCCTGACAGGTGGGGAGGTTGGAAGTTCGGACTTC	CASSFLTGGEVGSSDF
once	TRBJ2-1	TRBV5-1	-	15	TGCGCCAGCAGCTTGTTTCGGGGTTCGGAGAATGAGCAGTTCTTC	CASSLFRGSENEQFF
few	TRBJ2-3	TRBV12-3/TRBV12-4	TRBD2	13	TGTGCCAGCAGTTCCGGGGGGGCAAATACGCAGTATTTT	CASSSGGANTQYF
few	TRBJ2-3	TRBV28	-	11	TGTGCCAGCAGTATCACAGATACGCAGTATTTT	CASSITDTQYF
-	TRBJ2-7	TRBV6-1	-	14	TGTGCCAGCAGACGGGACTCCACAGGCTACGAGCAGTACTTC	CASRRDSTGYEQYF
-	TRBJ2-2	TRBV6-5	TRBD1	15	TGTGCCAGCAGTTACGGGACAGGGAACACCGGGGAGCTGTTTTTT	CASSYGTGNTGELFF
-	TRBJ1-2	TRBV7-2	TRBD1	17	TGTGCCAGCAGCTTGGACGCGGACAGGGTCCGGGGCTATGGCTACACCTTC	CASSLDADRVRGYGYTF
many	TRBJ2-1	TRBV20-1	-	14	TGCAGTGCTCCACTGACAGGCGGGGACAATGAGCAGTTCTTC	CSAPLTGGDNEQFF
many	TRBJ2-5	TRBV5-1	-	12	TGCGCCAGCAGCTTGGACCAAGAGACCCAGTACTTC	CASSLDQETQYF
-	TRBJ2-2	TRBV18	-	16	TGTGCCAGCTCACCCCCAAAGGGACAGAACACCGGGGAGCTGTTTTTT	CASSPPKGQNTGELFF
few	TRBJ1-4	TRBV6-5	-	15	TGTGCCAGCAGTTTAAGCAGGGGCTCAGATGAAAAACTGTTTTTT	CASSLSRGSDEKLFF
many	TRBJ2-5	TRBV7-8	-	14	TGTGCCAGCAGCTTAGGAGGGTCCTGGGAGACCCAGTACTTC	CASSLGGSWETQYF
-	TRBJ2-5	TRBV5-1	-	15	TGCGCCAGCAGCCCTGGCCCGGGGCAACAAGAGACCCAGTACTTC	CASSPGPGQQETQYF
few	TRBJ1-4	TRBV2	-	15	TGTGCCAGCCTCCCAGGGTCCCCAACTAATGAAAAACTGTTTTTT	CASLPGSPTNEKLFF
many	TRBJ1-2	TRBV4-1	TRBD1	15	TGCGCCAGCAGCCAAGATGGCCAGGGGGCCAGGGGCTACACCTTC	CASSQDGQGARGYTF
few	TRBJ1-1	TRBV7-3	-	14	TGTGCCAGCAGCTTAATGGGGAGAGACACTGAAGCTTTCTTT	CASSLMGRDTEAFF
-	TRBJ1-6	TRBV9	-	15	TGTGCCAGCAGCGTAGCCGGGTCCCAGGGGTCACCCCTCCACTTT	CASSVAGSQGSPLHF
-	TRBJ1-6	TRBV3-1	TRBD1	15	TGTGCCAGCAGCCGTGGACAGGGTAGTACCTCACCCCTCCACTTT	CASSRGQGSTSPLHF